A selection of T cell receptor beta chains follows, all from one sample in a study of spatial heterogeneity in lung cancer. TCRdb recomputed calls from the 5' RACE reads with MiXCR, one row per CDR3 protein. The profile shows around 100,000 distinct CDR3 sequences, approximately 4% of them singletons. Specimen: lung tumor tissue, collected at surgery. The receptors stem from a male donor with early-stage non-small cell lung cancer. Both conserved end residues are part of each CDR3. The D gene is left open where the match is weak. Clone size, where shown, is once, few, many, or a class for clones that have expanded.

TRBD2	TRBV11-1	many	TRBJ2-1	CASSLELAGRDEQFF	TGTGCCAGCAGCTTAGAACTAGCGGGACGGGATGAGCAGTTCTTC
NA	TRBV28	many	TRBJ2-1	CASSLRPVEKQFF	TGTGCCAGCAGTTTACGGCCGGTCGAGAAGCAGTTCTTC
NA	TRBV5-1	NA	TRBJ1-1	CASSLGTSDTEAFF	TGCGCCAGCAGCTTGGGCACCAGCGACACTGAAGCTTTCTTT
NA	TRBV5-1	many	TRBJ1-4	CASSLGFGLATNEKLFF	TGCGCCAGCAGCTTGGGTTTCGGGCTCGCAACTAATGAAAAACTGTTTTTT
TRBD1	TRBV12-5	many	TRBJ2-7	CASGLVPKQGPNYEQYF	TGTGCTAGTGGTTTGGTCCCAAAACAGGGGCCGAATTACGAGCAGTACTTC
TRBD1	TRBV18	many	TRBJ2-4	CASSVTGAAAKNIQYF	TGTGCCAGCTCAGTCACAGGGGCGGCGGCCAAAAACATTCAGTACTTC
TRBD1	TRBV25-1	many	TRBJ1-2	CASTPGGDGYTF	TGTGCCAGCACCCCAGGGGGGGATGGCTACACCTTC
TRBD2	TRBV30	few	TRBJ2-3	CAWSFSGSTDTQYF	TGTGCCTGGAGTTTTAGCGGGAGTACAGATACGCAGTATTTT
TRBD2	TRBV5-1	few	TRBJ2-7	CASGHLAGTAYEQYF	TGCGCCAGCGGCCATCTAGCGGGCACAGCCTACGAGCAGTACTTC
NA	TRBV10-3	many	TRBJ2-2	CAISEGKDTGELFF	TGTGCCATCAGTGAGGGGAAGGACACCGGGGAGCTGTTTTTT
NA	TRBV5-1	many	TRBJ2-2	CASTPPGLRDTGELFF	TGCGCCAGCACCCCACCGGGACTTCGGGACACCGGGGAGCTGTTTTTT
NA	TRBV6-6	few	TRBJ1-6	CASRYGGFNNSPLHF	TGTGCCAGCAGATACGGGGGATTTAATAATTCACCCCTCCACTTT
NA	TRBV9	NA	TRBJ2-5	CASSPQPDKRTQYF	TGTGCCAGCAGCCCCCAACCCGACAAAAGGACCCAGTACTTC
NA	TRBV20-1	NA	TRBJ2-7	CSATGQTYEQYF	TGCAGTGCCACCGGGCAGACCTACGAGCAGTACTTC
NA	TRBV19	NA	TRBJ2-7	CASSIFGTGIYEQYF	TGTGCCAGTAGTATATTTGGAACAGGGATCTACGAGCAGTACTTC
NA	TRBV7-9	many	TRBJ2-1	CASSLRDDPSSEQFF	TGTGCCAGCAGCTTACGGGATGATCCCTCTAGTGAGCAGTTCTTC
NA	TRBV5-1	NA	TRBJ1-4	CASSLGANEKLFF	TGCGCCAGCAGCTTGGGGGCTAATGAAAAACTGTTTTTT
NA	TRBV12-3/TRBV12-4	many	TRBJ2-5	CASSPPEVPETQYF	TGTGCCAGCAGTCCGCCGGAGGTACCGGAGACCCAGTACTTC
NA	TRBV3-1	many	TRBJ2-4	CASSGGRAAIQYF	TGTGCCAGCAGCGGGGGCAGGGCCGCCATTCAGTACTTC
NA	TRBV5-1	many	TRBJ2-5	CASSLAQGFGETQYF	TGCGCCAGCAGCTTGGCACAGGGATTTGGAGAGACCCAGTACTTC
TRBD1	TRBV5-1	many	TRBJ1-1	CASSPGDRAGNTEAFF	TGCGCCAGCAGCCCTGGGGACAGGGCTGGGAACACTGAAGCTTTCTTT
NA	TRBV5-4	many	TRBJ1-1	CASSSRTDTEAFF	TGTGCCAGCAGCTCAAGGACGGACACTGAAGCTTTCTTT
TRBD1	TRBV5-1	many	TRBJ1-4	CASSLAVLGTVNEKLFF	TGCGCCAGCAGCTTGGCGGTATTGGGGACAGTTAATGAAAAACTGTTTTTT
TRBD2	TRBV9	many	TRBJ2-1	CASSPRSREGQFF	TGTGCCAGCAGCCCCCGATCAAGGGAGGGGCAGTTCTTC
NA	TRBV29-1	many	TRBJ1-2	CSVLGDGYTF	TGCAGCGTGTTGGGAGATGGCTACACCTTC
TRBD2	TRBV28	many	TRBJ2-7	CASMTSVEQYF	TGTGCCAGCATGACTAGCGTCGAGCAGTACTTC
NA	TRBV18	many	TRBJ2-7	CASSAQGDHLYEQYF	TGTGCCAGCTCAGCACAGGGTGACCACCTCTACGAGCAGTACTTC
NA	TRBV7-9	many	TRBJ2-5	CASTDSLVYQETQYF	TGTGCCAGCACAGACTCCCTAGTGTACCAAGAGACCCAGTACTTC
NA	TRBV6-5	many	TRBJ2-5	CASRATSGLWTQYF	TGTGCCAGCAGGGCTACCTCAGGGTTATGGACCCAGTACTTC
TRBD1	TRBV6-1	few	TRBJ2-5	CASSPLTGAGETQYF	TGTGCCAGCAGTCCTTTGACAGGGGCAGGGGAGACCCAGTACTTC
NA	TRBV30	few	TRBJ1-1	CAWSGDIKRGEAFF	TGTGCCTGGAGTGGGGACATCAAGCGTGGTGAAGCTTTCTTT
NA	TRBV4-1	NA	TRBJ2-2	CASSQGGGVYTGELFF	TGCGCCAGCAGCCAAGGAGGTGGGGTATACACCGGGGAGCTGTTTTTT
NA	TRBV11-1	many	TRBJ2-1	CASTRGTPYNEQFF	TGTGCCAGCACGAGGGGGACTCCTTACAATGAGCAGTTCTTC
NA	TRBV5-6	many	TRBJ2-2	CASSYGWDGTGELFF	TGTGCCAGCAGCTATGGTTGGGATGGAACCGGGGAGCTGTTTTTT
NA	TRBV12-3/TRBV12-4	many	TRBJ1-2	CASSLGQTYGYTF	TGTGCCAGCAGTTTGGGCCAGACCTATGGCTACACCTTC
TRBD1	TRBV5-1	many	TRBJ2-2	CASSRGTGSSRELFF	TGCGCCAGCAGCCGCGGGACAGGGTCCTCCCGGGAGCTGTTTTTT
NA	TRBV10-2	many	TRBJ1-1	CASTAGRERAFF	TGCGCCAGCACCGCGGGGCGGGAGCGGGCTTTCTTT
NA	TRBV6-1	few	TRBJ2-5	CASSEVKTGPQYF	TGTGCCAGCAGTGAAGTGAAGACCGGCCCCCAGTACTTC
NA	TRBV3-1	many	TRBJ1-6	CASSQARGVDSPLHF	TGTGCCAGCAGCCAAGCGAGGGGAGTGGATTCACCCCTCCACTTT
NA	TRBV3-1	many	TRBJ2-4	CASSLYDIQYF	TGTGCCAGCAGCCTTTACGACATTCAGTACTTC
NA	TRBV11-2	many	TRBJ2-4	CASSLGLHGAKNIQYF	TGTGCCAGCAGCTTAGGTCTCCACGGGGCTAAAAACATTCAGTACTTC
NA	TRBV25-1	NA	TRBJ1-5	CASSAGRNQPQHF	TGTGCCAGCAGTGCAGGGCGCAATCAGCCCCAGCATTTT
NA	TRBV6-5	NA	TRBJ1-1	CASSYGLVTEAFF	TGTGCCAGCAGTTACGGACTGGTCACTGAAGCTTTCTTT
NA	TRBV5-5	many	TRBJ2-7	CASSLRTVTYEQYF	TGTGCCAGCAGCTTAAGGACGGTGACCTACGAGCAGTACTTC
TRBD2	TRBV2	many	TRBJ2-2	CASSRTSGLTNTGELFF	TGTGCCAGCAGTCGAACTAGCGGCCTAACGAACACCGGGGAGCTGTTTTTT
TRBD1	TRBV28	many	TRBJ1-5	CASRRYTGENQPQHF	TGTGCCAGCAGGCGATACACAGGGGAGAATCAGCCCCAGCATTTT
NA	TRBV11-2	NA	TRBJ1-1	CASSTAGTAVPEAFF	TGTGCCAGCAGCACGGCCGGGACGGCGGTCCCCGAAGCTTTCTTT
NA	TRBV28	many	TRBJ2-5	CASSLGRRRARETQYF	TGTGCCAGCAGTTTGGGAAGGAGGAGGGCCAGAGAGACCCAGTACTTC
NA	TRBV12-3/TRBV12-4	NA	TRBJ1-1	CASSLGQPEEAFF	TGTGCCAGCAGTTTAGGACAGCCCGAAGAAGCTTTCTTT
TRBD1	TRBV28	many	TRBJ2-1	CASITGGNLDNEQFF	TGTGCCAGCATCACAGGGGGTAATCTCGACAATGAGCAGTTCTTC
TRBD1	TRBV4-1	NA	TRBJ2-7	CASSWGQDYEQYF	TGCGCCAGCAGCTGGGGACAGGACTACGAGCAGTACTTC